Presented here are 19 T cell receptor beta chains from one specimen sequenced in a study of T cells after yellow fever vaccination. One entry per CDR3 protein, called by TCRdb with MiXCR from the 5' RACE reads. In the table there are 150,000 to 200,000 distinct CDR3 sequences, about 6.2% of which are singletons. The sample was CD4+ T cells sorted from PBMCs, taken on the day of the first yellow fever vaccination. These receptor sequences come from a man younger than 35 who received the YFV17D yellow fever vaccine.

This clonotype was seen ten or more times. The chain employs TRBV15 and TRBJ1-1; D remains unclear. Germline values: CDR1 LNHNV, CDR2 YYDKDF (reference sequence). There are 12 residues in the CDR3. Trimming took 1 base from V and 6 from J, leaving 6 bases between them. DNA for the CDR3: TGTGCCACCAGCAGAGCCGCCGCTGAAGCTTTCTTT. Residues: CATSRAAAEAFF.

This clonotype was observed a handful of times. The V gene is TRBV6-5, the J gene TRBJ2-7; D gene uncertain. In germline, CDR1 is MNHEY, CDR2 SVGAGI. V lost 4 bases and J lost 2, with 12 bases in between. This CDR3 is 14 amino acids long. The CDR3 coding sequence is TGTGCCAGCAGTTCTCCATCAGTGGCCTACGAGCAGTACTTC. Its protein is CASSSPSVAYEQYF.

This chain links TRBV7-8 with TRBJ1-2, with 7 bases aligning to TRBD1. V shed 4 bases and J 5 bases; nucleotides not matched to a gene: 4. The CDR3 extends over 13 amino acids. Germline values: CDR1 SGHVS, CDR2 FQNEAQ. The CDR3 DNA is TGTGCCAGCAGCTCGACAGGGCCTTATGGCTACACCTTC. It translates to CASSSTGPYGYTF.

In this sample, this clonotype turned up once. A much larger clone is a single base away; this may be a read error. This chain connects TRBV5-6 to TRBJ1-1; 9 nucleotides line up with TRBD1. The CDR3 has 14 amino acids. Germline values: CDR1 SGHDT, CDR2 YYEEEE. As DNA, the CDR3 is TGTGCCAGCAGCTTGTACAGGGGGCAGGGTGAATCTTTCTTT. Translating gives CASSLYRGQGESFF.

This chain uses TRBV5-6 with TRBJ2-7, with D tentatively TRBD2 (6 bases). Germline V gene data show CDR1 as SGHDT and CDR2 as YYEEEE. The CDR3 loop spans 13 amino acids. Trimming took off 7 bases at V and 3 bases at J, with 14 bases between the two ends. The CDR3 sequence is CASGPRGGYEQYF. Here the CDR3 DNA reads TGTGCCAGCGGCCCCCGGGGAGGCTACGAGCAGTACTTC.

The table lists this clonotype with many counts. The chain is built from TRBV29-1 and TRBJ2-3; weak D call: TRBD1 (6 bases). The ends were cut back, 4 bases at V and 2 bases at J, with 16 bases in the middle. Germline V CDR1 and CDR2: SQVTM, ANQGSEA. The CDR3 loop spans 15 amino acids. The CDR3 DNA follows: TGCAGCGTTGTTGTGGGGGCCGACTTCACAGATACGCAGTATTTT. Encoded protein: CSVVVGADFTDTQYF.

The chain employs TRBV30 and TRBJ2-7, with 8 bases that match TRBD1. CDR1 and CDR2 (germline): GTSNPN, SVGIG (reference sequence). J gave up 0 bases and V 1 base, and 17 bases lay outside the gene matches. The CDR3 extends over 19 amino acids. CDR3 loop: CAWSGHERTGKLSSYEQYF. CDR3 in DNA: TGTGCCTGGAGTGGACACGAACGGACAGGGAAGCTTAGCTCCTACGAGCAGTACTTC.

The rearrangement links TRBV6-1 to TRBJ2-3, with 7 bases lining up with TRBD1. Germline loops: CDR1 MNHNS, CDR2 SASEGT. J lost 4 bases, V lost 5 bases, and 9 bases had no gene match. The CDR3 has 15 residues. CDR3 nucleotides: TGTGCCAGCAGTCCCCGACAGGGATTCGCAGATACGCAGTATTTT. Translating gives CASSPRQGFADTQYF.

This clonotype was detected many times. The V gene is TRBV24-1, the J gene TRBJ2-7, with D tentatively TRBD1 or TRBD2 (5 bases each). CDR1 KGHDR and CDR2 SFDVKD come from the germline V gene. This CDR3 is built from 14 residues. CDR3: CPTVPGASFYEQYV. The CDR3 bases are TGTCCCACCGTTCCCGGGGCCAGCTTCTACGAGCAGTACGTC.

At least ten counts were recorded for this clonotype. The chain uses TRBV20-1 and TRBJ2-1; 7 bases match TRBD2. Germline values: CDR1 DFQATT, CDR2 SNEGSKA (reference sequence). This CDR3 has 15 amino acids. V lost 0 bases to trimming and J lost 4 bases; unmatched junction nucleotides: 6. The CDR3 protein is CSARDPSGAYNEQFF. In nucleotides, the CDR3 is TGCAGTGCTAGAGATCCCAGCGGGGCGTACAATGAGCAGTTCTTC.

In this sample, this clonotype turned up many times. The chain is built from TRBV6-2 or TRBV6-3 and TRBJ2-7, with TRBD1 identical over 9 bases. The length of the CDR3 is 16 residues. V gave up 6 bases and J gave up 2 bases; unmatched junction bases: 11. Germline V gene sequence: CDR1 MNHEY, CDR2 SVGEGT. The CDR3 is CASRRLPGQGPYEQYF. In DNA form, the CDR3 reads TGTGCCAGCAGGAGGCTTCCGGGACAGGGACCCTACGAGCAGTACTTC.

The sample holds many counts of this clonotype. This sequence joins TRBV7-9 and TRBJ2-5; 9 nucleotides agree with TRBD1. Trimming removed 3 bases from V and 2 bases from J; junction bases left unmatched: 4. The CDR3 has 15 residues. Per the germline V gene, CDR1 is SEHNR and CDR2 is FQNEAQ (reference sequence). DNA of the CDR3: TGTGCCAGCAGCTTGGGGGACAGGGAGCAAGAGACCCAGTACTTC. Its translation is CASSLGDREQETQYF.

Ten or more counts support this clonotype. The genes are TRBV20-1 and TRBJ2-3; 11 bases are a match to TRBD2. Unmatched junction bases numbered 9, after V lost 0 bases and J lost 7 bases. This CDR3 spans 16 amino acids. Germline lookup yields CDR1 DFQATT and CDR2 SNEGSKA (reference sequence). The CDR3 DNA sequence: TGCAGTGCTAGAGACCCCCTAGCGGGGGGACAACATACGCAGTATTTT. The encoded protein is CSARDPLAGGQHTQYF.

This clonotype was detected many times. The rearrangement joins TRBV24-1 to TRBJ2-1; the match to TRBD2 covers 8 bases. This CDR3 has 15 residues. The germline CDR1 and CDR2 sequences are KGHDR and SFDVKD. Unmatched junction bases numbered 9, after V lost 5 bases and J lost 7 bases. CDR3 nucleotides: TGTGCCACCAGTGCTCGTAGCGGGGTGGGGAATGAGCAGTTCTTC. Its protein product is CATSARSGVGNEQFF.

This clonotype was recorded at least ten times. CDR3 coding DNA: TGTGCCAGCAGTTATATAACGGGTGGAAACACCATATATTTT. This sequence encodes CASSYITGGNTIYF. The rearrangement links TRBV6-5 to TRBJ1-3; D gene unclear. V lost 3 bases and J 3 bases, leaving 9 bases between the germline ends. Per germline, CDR1 MNHEY and CDR2 SVGAGI. There are 14 residues in the CDR3.

This clonotype appeared a few times. This chain joins TRBV20-1 and TRBJ1-2; tentative D call: TRBD1 (6 bases). Germline V gene lookup returns CDR1 DFQATT and CDR2 SNEGSKA (reference sequence). Between the trimmed V and J ends, which lost 8 bases and 2 bases, there was a span of 12 bases. The CDR3 totals 12 residues. The chain's CDR3 is CSMGTPNYGYTF. CDR3 nucleotides: TGCAGTATGGGGACACCGAACTATGGCTACACCTTC.

This clonotype showed up many times. V is TRBV10-3 and J is TRBJ2-5, with TRBD2 matching over 9 bases. There are 14 residues in the CDR3. Germline V gene sequence: CDR1 ENHRY, CDR2 SYGVKD. Germline trimming cut 10 bases from V and 5 bases from J; bases unmatched to any gene: 11. DNA of the CDR3: TGTGCCACCGGACTAGCGCCCGATTCGGAGACCCAGTACTTC. It is translated as CATGLAPDSETQYF.

The V call is TRBV10-3, the J call TRBJ1-2; D uncertain. The CDR3 length is 13 residues. The V end lost 4 bases, the J end lost 4 bases, and 10 bases lay between the germline ends. Germline V lookup: CDR1 ENHRY, CDR2 SYGVKD. CDR3 amino acids: CAISGQSGYGYTF. The CDR3 DNA is TGTGCCATCAGTGGGCAGAGCGGCTATGGCTACACCTTC.

This clonotype has more than one count but fewer than ten. This chain joins TRBV12-3 or TRBV12-4 and TRBJ2-1; TRBD2 aligns across 7 bases. The CDR3 sequence is 14 residues long. V shed 5 bases, J shed 5 bases, and the junction held 6 bases outside the gene matches. CDR3 nucleotide sequence: TGTGCCAGCAGTACAGCGGGACCCCACAATGAGCAGTTCTTC. Protein: CASSTAGPHNEQFF.